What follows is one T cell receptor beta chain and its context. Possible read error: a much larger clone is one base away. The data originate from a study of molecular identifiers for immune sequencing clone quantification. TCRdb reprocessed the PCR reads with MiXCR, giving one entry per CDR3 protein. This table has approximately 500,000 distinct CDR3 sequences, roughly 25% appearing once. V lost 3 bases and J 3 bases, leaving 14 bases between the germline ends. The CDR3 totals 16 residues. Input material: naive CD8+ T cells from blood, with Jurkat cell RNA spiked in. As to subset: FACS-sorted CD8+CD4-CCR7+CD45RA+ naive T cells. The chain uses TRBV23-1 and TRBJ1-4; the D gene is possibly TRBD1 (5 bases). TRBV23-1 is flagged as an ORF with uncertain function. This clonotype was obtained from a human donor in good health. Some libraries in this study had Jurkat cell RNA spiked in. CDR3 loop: CASSHLDTASNEKLFF. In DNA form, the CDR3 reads TGCGCCAGCAGTCACCTGGACACCGCATCTAATGAAAAACTGTTTTTT.